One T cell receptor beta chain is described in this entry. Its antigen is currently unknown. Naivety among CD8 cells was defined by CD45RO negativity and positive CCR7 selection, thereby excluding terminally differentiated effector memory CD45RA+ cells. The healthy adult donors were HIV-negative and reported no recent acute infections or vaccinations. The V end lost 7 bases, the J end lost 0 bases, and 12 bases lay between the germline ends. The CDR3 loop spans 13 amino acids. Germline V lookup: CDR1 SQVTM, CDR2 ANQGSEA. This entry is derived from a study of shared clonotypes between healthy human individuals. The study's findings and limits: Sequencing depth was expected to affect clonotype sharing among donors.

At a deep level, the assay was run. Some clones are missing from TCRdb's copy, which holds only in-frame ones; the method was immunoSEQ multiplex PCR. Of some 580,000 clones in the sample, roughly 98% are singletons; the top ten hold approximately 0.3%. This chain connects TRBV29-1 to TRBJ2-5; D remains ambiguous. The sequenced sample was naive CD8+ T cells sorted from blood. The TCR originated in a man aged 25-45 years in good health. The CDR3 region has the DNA TGCAGCGCCGTAACAGTGTACCAAGAGACCCAGTACTTC. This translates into CSAVTVYQETQYF.